The source of this TCR beta chain is a study of CD8 T cells in ankylosing spondylitis. Points from the study as a whole: A motif of 7 to 9 highly homologous TCR beta variants was seen as apparently characteristic of ankylosing spondylitis blood. Reportedly, matched ankylosing spondylitis synovial fluid was significantly enriched for disease-linked clones.

Turning to this clonotype: The target antigen is unknown.

MiXCR, run by TCRdb on the 5' RACE reads, gives a single entry per CDR3 protein. This sample has a few hundred thousand distinct CDR3 sequences, with under 25% found just once. The CDR3 is made up of 12 amino acids. Germline assignment: CDR1 DFQATT and CDR2 SNEGSKA (reference sequence). After removal of 6 bases from V and 11 bases from J, the junction contained 12 bases not matched to a gene. The receptor's source is a male donor with ankylosing spondylitis. The genes are TRBV20-1 and TRBJ1-1, with 7 bases fitting TRBD1. Input material: blood, either unsorted or a sorted T cell fraction (not recorded which). In nucleotides, the CDR3 is TGCAGTGCGACGGGACAGTACAATGGGGCTTTCTTT. Its protein product is CSATGQYNGAFF.